What follows describes a single T cell receptor beta chain. Assay: immunoSEQ multiplex PCR; the TCRdb copy retains only in-frame clones and omits some. The sample contains under 450,000 clones, about nine tenths of which appear only once. This specimen belongs to a study of blood T cell repertoires in COVID-19. Study background: Sample material is recorded as cDNA or gDNA derived from T cells, B-cell-depleted T cells, or PBMCs.

CDR3 size: 16 residues. With V trimmed by 3 bases and J by 0 bases, 9 bases remained unmatched. Per the germline V gene, CDR1 is DFQATT and CDR2 is SNEGSKA (reference sequence). Followed over time, Seattle patients had been enrolled while infection was active. This receptor was taken from a woman in her forties or fifties with COVID-19, enrolled during active disease. Sequencing was done on a sample of peripheral blood. This chain connects TRBV20-1 to TRBJ2-3; TRBD1 agrees at 7 bases. Here the CDR3 DNA reads TGCAGTGCTAGTGGGGACGACAGGGTTAGCACAGATACGCAGTATTTT. Protein sequence: CSASGDDRVSTDTQYF.